Presented here are 13 T cell receptor beta chains from one specimen sequenced in a study of shared clonotypes between healthy human individuals. TCRdb keeps only in-frame clones here, not all; method: immunoSEQ multiplex PCR. The sample lists millions of clones; roughly 94% were seen once. The source material was naive CD4+ T cells sorted from blood. Subset specified: CD45RA+ positively selected. Source of these receptors: a man between 18 and 35 years old in good health.

The rearrangement joins TRBV5-1 to TRBJ2-7; a possible D gene is TRBD1 (6 bases). Trimming shortened V by 7 bases and J by 7 bases, and 21 bases separated the two germline ends. The germline V gene has CDR1 SGHRS and CDR2 YFSETQ. This CDR3 has 14 amino acids. CDR3 sequence reads: CASGGGTGPSEQYF. The CDR3 DNA follows: TGCGCCAGCGGAGGTGGAACAGGGCCTAGTGAGCAGTACTTC.

The genes are TRBV6-6 and TRBJ2-2; D uncertain. This CDR3 spans 12 amino acids. The V gene's germline CDR1 is MNHNY and CDR2 SVGAGI (reference sequence). Trimming shortened V by 5 bases and J by 7 bases, and 8 bases separated the two germline ends. The CDR3 here is CASSAESGELFF. The CDR3 DNA reads as TGTGCCAGCAGTGCCGAGAGCGGGGAGCTGTTTTTT.

The table lists this clone with a count of one. The sample contains more than one DNA sequence encoding this CDR3. V gene TRBV10-3 combines with J gene TRBJ2-3; D is uncertain. CDR3 length: 12 residues. Trimming shortened V by 3 bases and J by 4 bases, and 5 bases separated the two germline ends. From germline, CDR1 is ENHRY and CDR2 SYGVKD. The CDR3 loop is CAISEGADTQYF. The CDR3 DNA reads as TGTGCCATCAGTGAAGGTGCAGATACGCAGTATTTT.

The chain uses TRBV19 and TRBJ2-3, with D unclear. In germline, CDR1 is LNHDA, CDR2 SQIVND (reference sequence). V was shortened by 4 bases and J by 6 bases, with 8 bases between the two germline ends. CDR3 length: 12 residues. The CDR3 DNA reads as TGTGCCAGTAGTAGCGAGGCGGATACGCAGTATTTT. This sequence encodes CASSSEADTQYF.

The genes are TRBV6-6 and TRBJ1-5; possible D gene TRBD1, 6 bases. This CDR3 region has 15 residues. The V gene lost 2 bases and the J gene lost 6 bases, with 14 bases spanning the gap. CDR1 MNHNY and CDR2 SVGAGI come from the germline V gene (reference sequence). The CDR3 spells CASSYVSTGGQPQHF. CDR3 bases: TGTGCCAGCAGTTACGTTTCGACAGGCGGTCAGCCCCAGCATTTT.

The V and J genes are TRBV6-5 and TRBJ1-1, with D unresolved. Germline V gene sequence: CDR1 MNHEY, CDR2 SVGAGI. The CDR3 has 13 residues. Trimming stripped 7 bases from V and 0 bases from J, with 9 bases between. The CDR3 loop reads CASKWGLNTEAFF. The CDR3, as DNA: TGTGCCAGCAAGTGGGGTTTGAACACTGAAGCTTTCTTT.

The genes are TRBV10-3 and TRBJ1-6; no clear D gene. Per the germline V gene, CDR1 is ENHRY and CDR2 is SYGVKD. The CDR3 has 15 residues. The ends were cut back, 7 bases at V and 10 bases at J, with 20 bases in the middle. For the CDR3, the DNA is TGTGCCATCAACGACCCCAGGCTCTCCGGGTCACCCCTCCACTTT. It yields the protein CAINDPRLSGSPLHF.

Regarding this clone: A junction end diverges from the germline sequence, so it may reflect a read error. The chain's CDR3 is CAGSSPPGQETQYF. CDR3 sequence (DNA): TGTGCCGGCAGCTCCCCCCCAGGGCAAGAGACCCAGTACTTC. The chain joins TRBV7-2 to TRBJ2-5; maybe TRBD1 (5 bases). Per the germline V gene, CDR1 is SGHTA and CDR2 is FQGNSA. The CDR3 totals 14 residues.

J is TRBJ1-2 and V is TRBV6-5; 8 bases are shared with TRBD1. The CDR3 is made up of 15 amino acids. The V gene end was trimmed by 5 bases and the J gene end by 5 bases; junction bases not matched to a gene: 10. Germline V gene lookup returns CDR1 MNHEY and CDR2 SVGAGI. The CDR3 loop is CASSLTSTGVYGYTF. DNA for the CDR3: TGTGCCAGCAGTCTCACATCGACAGGGGTGTATGGCTACACCTTC.

This clone was detected only once. At one end, the junction sequence differs from germline, possibly due to a read error. The chain employs TRBV6-5 and TRBJ2-1; D may be TRBD1 or TRBD2 (10 bases each). Germline V gene data show CDR1 as MNHEY and CDR2 as SVGAGI. CDR3 size: 13 residues. The CDR3 nucleotides read TGTGCCAGCAGCTCTAGCGGGGGACAGGGGCGGATCTTC. Protein sequence: CASSSSGGQGRIF.

This chain uses TRBV6-1 with TRBJ1-5; 7 bases are a match to TRBD1. The CDR3 is made up of 15 amino acids. J was trimmed by 7 bases and V by 1 base; bases with no gene match: 7. CDR1 and CDR2 (germline): MNHNS, SASEGT. The CDR3 here is CASSEVLTGRQPQHF. CDR3 bases: TGTGCCAGCAGTGAAGTATTGACAGGGAGGCAGCCCCAGCATTTT.

The chain couples TRBV6-1 to TRBJ1-2, with 7 bases identical to TRBD1. Trimming cost V 0 bases and J 4 bases; bases outside gene matches: 2. The CDR3 runs to 14 residues. CDR1 is MNHNS and CDR2 is SASEGT in the germline V gene. Here the CDR3 reads CASSEAWDSYGYTF. The CDR3 DNA follows: TGTGCCAGCAGTGAAGCTTGGGACAGCTATGGCTACACCTTC.

The rearrangement uses TRBV5-6 and TRBJ1-6; no clear D gene. Per germline, CDR1 SGHDT and CDR2 YYEEEE. V lost 4 bases and J 9 bases, leaving 14 bases between the germline ends. CDR3 length: 14 residues. This CDR3 reads CASSPPWAGSPLHF. The DNA of the CDR3 is TGTGCCAGCAGCCCCCCATGGGCAGGTTCACCCCTCCACTTT. Using reference TRBV5-6 and TRBJ1-6 for the parts outside the CDR3, the full variable domain is DAGVTQSPTHLIKTRGQQVTLRCSPKSGHDTVSWYQQALGQGPQFIFQYYEEEERQRGNFPDRFSGHQFPNYSSELNVNALLLGDSALYLCASSPPWAGSPLHFGNGTRLTVT.